This T cell receptor (beta chain) emerged from a study of beta chain features in type 1 diabetes. V shed 5 bases, J shed 13 bases, and the junction held 5 bases outside the gene matches. Germline CDR1 and CDR2: SGHTA and FQGNSA. CDR3 length: 13 amino acids. This clone was counted between two and nine times. Expressed TCRB transcripts were sequenced because the isolated RNA had all been reverse transcribed beforehand. Sequenced by immunoSEQ multiplex PCR; TCRdb stores in-frame clones only, minus some. The table lists 60,000 or so clones, about 55% of them singletons. The sample was Tregs from blood. The TCR sequence derives from a woman aged 18-30 years in good health. The genes are TRBV7-2 and TRBJ2-1, with 13 positions matching TRBD2. Written as DNA, the CDR3 is TGTGCCAGCAGCACGCGGACTAGCGGGAGTCAGTTCTTC. Translated: CASSTRTSGSQFF.